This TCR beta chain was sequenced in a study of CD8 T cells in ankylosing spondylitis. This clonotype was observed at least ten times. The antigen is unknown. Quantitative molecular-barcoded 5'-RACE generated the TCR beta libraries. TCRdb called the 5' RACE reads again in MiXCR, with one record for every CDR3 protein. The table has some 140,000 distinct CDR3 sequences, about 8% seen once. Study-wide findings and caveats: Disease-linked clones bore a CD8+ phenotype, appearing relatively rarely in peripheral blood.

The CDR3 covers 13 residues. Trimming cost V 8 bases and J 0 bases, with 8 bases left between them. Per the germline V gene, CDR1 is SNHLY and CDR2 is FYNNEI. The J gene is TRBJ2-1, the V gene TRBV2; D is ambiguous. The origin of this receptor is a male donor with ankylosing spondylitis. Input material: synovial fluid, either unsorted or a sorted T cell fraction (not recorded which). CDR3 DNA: TGTGCCAGCCAGAGCGCCTCCTACAATGAGCAGTTCTTC. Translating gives CASQSASYNEQFF.